This T cell receptor (beta chain) was found in a study of T cell changes during pregnancy in multiple sclerosis. Per the germline V gene, CDR1 is SGHAT and CDR2 is FQDESV (reference sequence). The V end lost 3 bases, the J end lost 0 bases, and 6 bases lay between the germline ends. This CDR3 has 14 residues. The protocol was immunoSEQ multiplex PCR, while the TCRdb copy is restricted to in-frame clones and leaves out a portion. The sample lists about 40,000 clones; about 89% were seen once. This sequence joins TRBV11-1 and TRBJ1-3; D gene uncertain. The receptor was derived from a female donor with multiple sclerosis, enrolled in a pregnancy study. The source material was CD4+ T cells from peripheral blood mononuclear cells, sampled in the first trimester of pregnancy. DNA of the CDR3: TGTGCCAGCAGCTTGGCCAACTCTGGAAACACCATATATTTT. Encoded protein: CASSLANSGNTIYF.